The 16 T cell receptor beta chains below were found in one sample sequenced in a study of immune characterization of retroperitoneal liposarcoma (dated by TCRdb to the late 2010s). Library creation used PCR. These reads were obtained on a NextSeq 500. TCRdb itself trimmed the public reads at Q25 with fastp, ran MiXCR and retained productive beta chains. For every CDR3 protein sequence, its rows merge into one entry that carries the most common genes and DNA. In this sample the table shows roughly 9,800 distinct CDR3 sequences, 25% to 30% of which occur a single time. Approximately 8.5% of the sample rests with the top ten. Sequencing input: tumor tissue. These receptors came from a male donor with retroperitoneal liposarcoma.

This clonotype was found many times. The gene calls are TRBV6-1 and TRBJ2-1, with a weak D call TRBD1 (5 bases). The length of the CDR3 is 15 residues. V gave up 5 bases and J gave up 10 bases, with 21 bases separating them. Looked up from germline, CDR1 is MNHNS and CDR2 is SASEGT. CDR3 bases: TGTGCCAGCAGTTCCCCTCGCAGGACACGGTACGAGCAGTTCTTC. It yields the protein CASSSPRRTRYEQFF.

This clonotype was seen at least ten times. This chain uses TRBV6-1 with TRBJ2-1, with D possibly TRBD2 on 6 matching bases. Germline CDR1 MNHNS, CDR2 SASEGT. CDR3 length: 12 residues. The germline V and J ends were trimmed by 6 bases and 5 bases, with 8 bases remaining between them. The CDR3 bases are TGTGCCAGCAGCCCGGGGGACAATGAGCAGTTCTTC. Translated, it gives CASSPGDNEQFF.

The sample holds a few counts of this clonotype. The chain uses TRBV28 and TRBJ2-1; tentatively, D is TRBD2 (6 bases). Looked up from germline, CDR1 is MDHEN and CDR2 is SYDVKM. The length of the CDR3 is 15 residues. V was trimmed by 6 bases and J by 5 bases, leaving 17 bases between them. CDR3 residues: CASRGGGDGHNEQFF. CDR3 nucleotides: TGTGCCAGCAGGGGGGGTGGGGACGGCCACAATGAGCAGTTCTTC.

The chain employs TRBV12-3 or TRBV12-4 and TRBJ2-3, with 11 bases lining up with TRBD2. This CDR3 comprises 16 residues. The ends lost 5 bases at V and 2 bases at J; junction bases unmatched: 6. The DNA of the CDR3 is TGTGCCAGCAGTCCGGGACTAGCGGTAGCCACAGATACGCAGTATTTT. The encoded protein is CASSPGLAVATDTQYF.

A few counts support this clonotype. The V and J genes are TRBV7-8 and TRBJ1-2; no clear D. This CDR3 comprises 18 residues. Between the trimmed V and J ends, which lost 5 bases and 6 bases, there was a span of 28 bases. From germline, CDR1 is SGHVS and CDR2 FQNEAQ. Here the CDR3 reads CASSLPRRRGGELDGYTF. CDR3 in DNA: TGTGCCAGCAGCCTGCCGAGGAGGCGGGGTGGGGAGTTGGATGGCTACACCTTC.

The chain carries TRBV6-1 and TRBJ2-5, with TRBD2 identical over 8 bases. After removal of 2 bases from V and 11 bases from J, the junction contained 13 bases not matched to a gene. Germline loops: CDR1 MNHNS, CDR2 SASEGT. The CDR3 covers 15 residues. CDR3 residues: CASSEFVGRGNEQYF. CDR3 bases: TGTGCCAGCAGTGAATTTGTCGGGAGGGGAAATGAGCAGTACTTC.

The chain combines TRBV12-3 or TRBV12-4 with TRBJ2-1; possible D gene TRBD1, 5 bases. CDR3 length: 15 amino acids. V shed 6 bases and J shed 13 bases, with 25 bases lying between them. CDR3 sequence reads: CASSPVGAFGETQFF. The DNA for the CDR3 is TGTGCCAGCAGCCCGGTAGGGGCTTTTGGCGAGACCCAGTTCTTC.

This clonotype was observed many times. Here the CDR3 reads CASSPRTTSQQETQYF. DNA of the CDR3: TGTGCCAGCAGTCCCCGAACGACTTCGCAACAAGAGACCCAGTACTTC. The V and J genes are TRBV27 and TRBJ2-5; D is undetermined. The CDR3 length is 16 residues. With 5 bases removed from V and 2 bases from J, the gap between germline ends came to 18 bases. Germline assignment: CDR1 MNHEY and CDR2 SMNVEV (reference sequence).

V is TRBV7-2 and J is TRBJ1-5; D may be TRBD1 (5 bases). Trimming cost V 5 bases and J 6 bases, with 11 bases left between them. Germline CDR1 SGHTA, CDR2 FQGNSA. The CDR3 runs 13 residues. This chain's CDR3 is CASSRDGSQPQHF. The CDR3 coding sequence is TGTGCCAGCAGCCGGGACGGTTCTCAGCCCCAGCATTTT.

There are many counts of this clonotype. J is TRBJ2-1 and V is TRBV6-1; D unresolved. The J call may be wrong; the DNA end is better matched by TRBJ2-7. Germline V gives CDR1 MNHNS, CDR2 SASEGT. This CDR3 contains 13 residues. The chain's CDR3 is CASSFSTYNEQYF. CDR3 DNA: TGTGCCAGCAGTTTCTCAACCTACAATGAGCAGTACTTC.

The chain is built from TRBV6-1 and TRBJ2-1; the D gene is possibly TRBD2 (5 bases). The CDR3 is 11 amino acids. Deletions cut 7 bases from V and 10 bases from J, with 11 bases between. Per the germline V gene, CDR1 is MNHNS and CDR2 is SASEGT. Here the CDR3 reads CASTNAGEQFF. In nucleotides, the CDR3 is TGTGCCAGCACCAACGCGGGCGAGCAGTTCTTC.

V and J are TRBV6-8 and TRBJ2-1, with 8 nucleotides matching TRBD1. CDR3 size: 14 residues. CDR1 and CDR2 (germline): MNHGY, SAAAGT. V lost 6 bases and J lost 8; bases outside the gene matches: 9. The CDR3 reads CASRPGTGRDEQFF. The CDR3 DNA reads TGTGCCAGCAGACCAGGGACAGGTCGGGATGAGCAGTTCTTC.

As for this clonotype: This is likely a read error, given that the CDR3 carries no conserved phenylalanine or tryptophan at its end. It is unclear where the CDR3 begins or ends on the DNA, so no DNA is shown, and the CDR3 is as TCRdb lists it. The V gene is TRBV6-1, the J gene TRBJ2-3. Germline V CDR1 and CDR2: MNHNS, SASEGT. With termini counted, the CDR3 has 12 amino acids. The CDR3 region is CASRLNQETQCC.

This clonotype is medium-sized in the sample. The chain couples TRBV7-2 to TRBJ2-1, with D possibly being TRBD2 (6 bases). From germline, CDR1 is SGHTA and CDR2 FQGNSA. Trimming shortened V by 1 base and J by 2 bases, and 9 bases separated the two germline ends. This CDR3 has 15 residues. The CDR3 DNA reads TGTGCCAGCAGCTTAGATGGCGGGGCCTACAATGAGCAGTTCTTC. Its protein is CASSLDGGAYNEQFF.

This clonotype appeared a few times. V gene TRBV11-2 combines with J gene TRBJ2-1; the D gene is possibly TRBD2 (5 bases). Trimming cost V 3 bases and J 10 bases, with 16 bases left between them. The V gene's germline CDR1 is SGHAT and CDR2 FQNNGV. The CDR3 runs 14 residues. CDR3 nucleotide sequence: TGTGCCAGCAGCTTGGGCTCGGGGTTCTACGAGCAGTTCTTC. Translation: CASSLGSGFYEQFF.

With regard to this clonotype: Germline is not matched at one junction end, which may reflect a read error. This chain connects TRBV6-1 to TRBJ2-3; the match to TRBD1 covers 10 bases. The CDR3 spans 16 residues. CDR1 MNHNS and CDR2 SASEGT come from the germline V gene. The chain's CDR3 is CASNPGQGGYTDTQYF. The CDR3 nucleotides read TGTGCCAGCAACCCCGGACAGGGGGGCTACACAGATACGCAGTATTTC.